This T cell receptor beta chain was identified in a study of shared clonotypes between healthy human individuals. Deep was the level used in running the assay. Here immunoSEQ multiplex PCR was the method, and the copy in TCRdb shows in-frame clones only, minus some. The sample shows hundreds of thousands of clones, approximately 80% of them seen only once. This CDR3 has 16 amino acids. Germline V gene lookup returns CDR1 LGHNA and CDR2 YSLEER. The V and J ends lost 4 bases and 5 bases, in that order; junction bases with no gene match: 8. Donation came from healthy HIV-negative adults that had no recent acute infections or vaccinations.

This TCR derives from a woman aged 40 to 49 in good health. Some clones in this sample may be carry-over from other donors' samples. Sequenced: PBMCs. The chain couples TRBV4-3 to TRBJ2-2; 9 nucleotides align to TRBD1. The CDR3, as DNA: TGCGCCAGCAGCCTCCAAGCCGGGACAGGGACCGGGGAGCTGTTTTTT. Protein: CASSLQAGTGTGELFF.